The T cell receptor (beta chain) described here comes from a study of shared clonotypes between healthy human individuals. For the study at large: The cohort comprised a couple of women and a few men. Their ages spanned 18 to 49 years. Each donor had three CD4 naive, three CD4 memory, two CD8 naive and one CD8 memory plate. Overall study findings and caveats: Clonotypes which were not shared had lower generation probabilities than clonotypes that all four donors shared.

Among the donors, all were Caucasian adults who lived in Nashville, Tennessee. As concerns this clone: Its matching antigen is unknown.

The table came from immunoSEQ multiplex PCR; TCRdb's copy has only in-frame clones and leaves some out. Among some 2,000,000 clones listed, 90% to 95% were seen once. The V gene lost 0 bases and the J gene lost 7 bases, with 3 bases spanning the gap. From germline, CDR1 is MNHEY and CDR2 SVGAGI. The CDR3 is 11 residues long. The sequence was obtained from a man in his late teens or twenties in good health. V is TRBV6-5 and J is TRBJ1-1; D is ambiguous. Material: naive CD4+ T cells sorted from blood. The subset denotes: CD45RA+ positively selected. DNA for the CDR3: TGTGCCAGCAGTTACTCGAATGAAGCTTTCTTT. Amino acid sequence: CASSYSNEAFF.